These 11 T cell receptor beta chains share one sample of origin, sequenced in a study of blood T cell repertoires in COVID-19. The assay was immunoSEQ multiplex PCR, and TCRdb's table has in-frame clones only and misses some. In the table there are about 210,000 clones, around 83% of which are singletons. Sequenced input: peripheral blood. The receptors derive from a woman aged 45-60 years with acute or convalescent COVID-19.

V and J are TRBV7-6 and TRBJ1-6; maybe TRBD1 (5 bases). Trimming left V 7 bases short and J 0 bases short, with 13 bases between. The CDR3 contains 16 residues. Germline CDR1 is SGHVS and CDR2 is FNYEAQ. In DNA, the CDR3 is TGTGCCAGCACTTCAGTCCAGGGCTCCTATAATTCACCCCTCCACTTT. Its protein is CASTSVQGSYNSPLHF.

This chain joins TRBV9 and TRBJ2-5; 8 nucleotides match TRBD2. Germline CDR1 reads SGDLS; CDR2 reads YYNGEE. CDR3 size: 17 residues. V trimming: 0 bases; J trimming: 5 bases; junction bases outside the gene matches: 12. The CDR3 DNA reads as TGTGCCAGCAGCGTAGGCCCCGGGACTAGGGTAGGGGAGACCCAGTACTTC. As protein: CASSVGPGTRVGETQYF. The whole variable domain, filled in from reference TRBV9 and TRBJ2-5, reads DSGVTQTPKHLITATGQRVTLRCSPRSGDLSVYWYQQSLDQGLQFLIQYYNGEERAKGNILERFSAQQFPDLHSELNLSSLELGDSALYFCASSVGPGTRVGETQYFGPGTRLLVL.

DNA of the CDR3: TGTGCCAGCAGCACCCAAGCATTGAGGGGGAGCAAAAACATTCAGTACTTC. It is translated as CASSTQALRGSKNIQYF. J is TRBJ2-4 and V is TRBV7-2; possible D gene TRBD1, 6 bases. Germline assignment: CDR1 SGHTA and CDR2 FQGNSA. Trimming pared 5 bases from V and 3 bases from J, leaving 20 bases between. The CDR3 has 17 amino acids.

The CDR3 is CASSPDRGRADTQYF. In DNA, the CDR3 is TGTGCCAGCAGTCCAGACAGGGGGCGAGCAGATACGCAGTATTTT. This chain links TRBV11-3 with TRBJ2-3, with TRBD1 matching over 10 bases. V shed 6 bases, J shed 4 bases, and the junction held 7 bases outside the gene matches. Germline V gene lookup returns CDR1 SGHNT and CDR2 YENEEA. The CDR3 length is 15 residues.

This chain connects TRBV3-1 (or the pseudogene TRBV3-2) to TRBJ1-6; 7 bases are a match to TRBD1. V shed 2 bases, J shed 10 bases, and the junction held 8 bases outside the gene matches. Per the germline V gene, CDR1 is LGHDT and CDR2 is YNNKEL (reference sequence). This CDR3 region has 15 residues. DNA for the CDR3: TGTGCCAGCAGCCAATGGAGGGACAGTGGCTCACCCCTCCACTTT. As protein: CASSQWRDSGSPLHF.

This clone showed up just a few times. The V call is TRBV7-3, the J call TRBJ2-2; no firm D call. The V end lost 2 bases, the J end lost 3 bases, and 7 bases lay between the germline ends. CDR1 is SGHTA, CDR2 FQGTGA, per germline. The CDR3 contains 14 residues. CDR3 sequence: CASSLSGYTGELFF. CDR3 nucleotides: TGTGCCAGCAGCTTATCCGGTTACACCGGGGAGCTGTTTTTT.

The chain joins TRBV28 to TRBJ2-5; D might be TRBD2 (6 bases). V was pared by 3 bases and J by 4 bases, with 12 bases between. CDR1 and CDR2 (germline): MDHEN, SYDVKM. The length of the CDR3 is 14 residues. CDR3 in DNA: TGTGCCAGCAGTTTCGCGGGGAGTAGAGAGACCCAGTACTTC. Translated: CASSFAGSRETQYF.

The gene calls are TRBV5-1 and TRBJ2-4, with D possibly matching TRBD1 (6 bases). The germline CDR1 and CDR2 sequences are SGHRS and YFSETQ. Trimming removed 4 bases from V and 8 bases from J, with 19 bases in between. CDR3 size: 15 residues. The DNA for the CDR3 is TGCGCCAGCAGCCTTGGGGACATGCAAGGGGACATTCAGTACTTC. Translated: CASSLGDMQGDIQYF.

The chain links TRBV5-8 to TRBJ1-5, with TRBD1 matching over 7 bases. Germline CDR1 SGHTS, CDR2 YDEGEE. The CDR3 extends over 14 amino acids. V was pared by 7 bases and J by 2 bases, with 6 bases of the junction left unmatched. CDR3 DNA sequence: TGTGCCAGCCGAGGTGGACAGGGCAATCAGCCCCAGCATTTT. It is translated as CASRGGQGNQPQHF.

There are a few counts of this clone. The chain recombines TRBV15 with TRBJ2-5; 10 nucleotides agree with TRBD1. The CDR3 covers 14 residues. CDR1 and CDR2 (germline): LNHNV, YYDKDF (reference sequence). The ends lost 5 bases at V and 5 bases at J; junction bases unmatched: 5. CDR3 nucleotide sequence: TGTGCCACCAGCCGACAGGGGGCCCTGGAGACCCAGTACTTC. Its protein product is CATSRQGALETQYF.

This chain connects TRBV19 to TRBJ2-2; 8 positions match TRBD2. After removal of 6 bases from V and 1 base from J, the junction contained 7 bases not matched to a gene. The CDR3 is 16 residues long. Per germline, CDR1 LNHDA and CDR2 SQIVND (reference sequence). The chain's CDR3 is CASSREGVLNTGELFF. In nucleotides, the CDR3 is TGTGCCAGTAGCCGGGAGGGAGTACTGAACACCGGGGAGCTGTTTTTT.